The source of this TCR beta chain is a study of blood T cells in healthy people across ages. Study observations and caveats: The fall in TCR beta diversity per million T cells was roughly linear with age. Both naive CD4+ cell counts and diversity were greater in long-lived donors than in aged donors.

V dropped 2 bases and J dropped 13 bases, with 12 bases sitting between them. Germline V gene sequence: CDR1 SEHNR, CDR2 FQNEAQ (reference sequence). The CDR3 length is 12 residues. A second PCR, run for roughly 7 to 12 cycles, used a sample-barcoded 5' primer plus a J-beta primer mix. TCRdb fed the 5' RACE reads into MiXCR, producing one record per CDR3 protein. The sample has about 1.1 million distinct CDR3 sequences; around two fifths are singletons. This clonotype was detected a few times. No antigen is known for it. In terms of origin and age, donors were healthy Caucasian individuals from Russia aged about 6 to 90. No fewer than 6.5 million PBMCs went into each sample.

Source material: blood. This chain uses TRBV7-9 with TRBJ2-1; TRBD2 is a possible D gene (6 bases). The TCR comes from a man younger than 30 in good health. The CDR3 here is CASSLPGLDQFF. CDR3 DNA sequence: TGTGCCAGCAGCTTACCGGGACTCGATCAGTTCTTC.